This T cell receptor (beta chain) was recorded in a study of blood T cells in healthy people across ages. The use of a sample-barcoded 5' primer and a J-beta primer mix characterized a second PCR of roughly 6 to 11 cycles. TCRdb itself ran the 5' RACE reads through MiXCR, one entry per CDR3 protein. The table includes approximately 1.5 million distinct CDR3 sequences, approximately 42% detected once. J lost 2 bases, V lost 0 bases, and 4 bases had no gene match. The CDR3 sequence is 16 residues long. From germline, CDR1 is MNHEY and CDR2 SVGAGI. This clonotype was counted between two and nine times. The source material was blood. The source is a woman between 18 and 30 years old in good health. The J gene is TRBJ2-3, the V gene TRBV6-5; TRBD1 matches 8 bases. This CDR3 reads CASSYSGQGATDTQYF. CDR3 nucleotide sequence: TGTGCCAGCAGTTACTCTGGCCAGGGGGCCACAGATACGCAGTATTTT.